The 20 T cell receptor beta chains given below trace back to one sample, sequenced in a study of blood T cell repertoires in COVID-19. Clones were read by immunoSEQ multiplex PCR, and TCRdb kept only the in-frame ones, dropping some. The data show 200,000 to 250,000 clones, roughly 80% seen once. Source material: peripheral blood. These receptors all come from a human donor in a cohort sampled during active COVID-19.

This chain uses TRBV20-1 with TRBJ1-2, with 7 bases identical to TRBD1. The CDR3 sequence is 16 residues long. Germline V lookup: CDR1 DFQATT, CDR2 SNEGSKA (reference sequence). Trimming cost V 3 bases and J 4 bases; bases outside gene matches: 14. In DNA form, the CDR3 reads TGCAGTGCTAGTCCCCCAAACAGGGGCCGGATCTATGGCTACACCTTC. It yields the protein CSASPPNRGRIYGYTF.

The chain uses TRBV5-5 and TRBJ2-1; 8 bases align to TRBD2. The V and J ends lost 2 bases and 3 bases, in that order; junction bases with no gene match: 4. This CDR3 contains 15 residues. CDR1 is SGHKS, CDR2 YYEKEE, per germline (reference sequence). For the CDR3, the DNA is TGTGCCAGCAGCTTCGGGGGGGTTAGCTACAATGAGCAGTTCTTC. This codes for CASSFGGVSYNEQFF. Based on the CDR3 plus reference TRBV5-5 and TRBJ2-1, the full variable domain is DAGVTQSPTHLIKTRGQQVTLRCSPISGHKSVSWYQQVLGQGPQFIFQYYEKEERGRGNFPDRFSARQFPNYSSELNVNALLLGDSALYLCASSFGGVSYNEQFFGPGTRLTVL.

The sample holds one count of this clone. This rearrangement joins TRBV18 to TRBJ1-2; 10 bases line up with TRBD1. The V segment lost 4 bases and the J segment 8 bases; nucleotides outside the gene matches: 7. The CDR3 is 14 residues long. CDR1 is KGHSH and CDR2 is LQKENI in the germline V gene. DNA for the CDR3: TGTGCCAGCTCACAAACCGGGACAGGGGAAGGCTACACCTTC. As protein: CASSQTGTGEGYTF.

This clone was observed a few times. The V and J genes are TRBV6-5 and TRBJ2-1, with TRBD2 as a possible D gene (6 bases). Germline CDR1 and CDR2: MNHEY and SVGAGI. Trimming pared 6 bases from V and 5 bases from J, leaving 17 bases between. The CDR3 consists of 15 residues. The CDR3 nucleotides are TGTGCCAGCAGATCGCAGCCGGGAGTTGACAATGAGCAGTTCTTC. It translates to CASRSQPGVDNEQFF.

The chain has TRBV27 and TRBJ2-1; 12 bases are a match to TRBD1. With V trimmed by 8 bases and J by 9 bases, 5 bases remained unmatched. The CDR3 is 13 residues long. Germline V gene sequence: CDR1 MNHEY, CDR2 SMNVEV (reference sequence). CDR3 residues: CASGDRGPAEQFF. The CDR3 DNA reads as TGTGCCAGCGGGGACAGGGGGCCTGCTGAGCAGTTCTTC.

This chain uses TRBV4-1 with TRBJ2-7, with 7 positions matching TRBD1. V shed 4 bases and J 0 bases; nucleotides not matched to a gene: 6. Germline-derived CDR1 and CDR2 are MGHRA and YSYEKL. This CDR3 contains 15 residues. CDR3 region: CASSLRQGLSYEQYF. The CDR3 DNA reads as TGCGCCAGCAGCCTCCGACAGGGCCTCTCCTACGAGCAGTACTTC.

J is TRBJ1-1 and V is TRBV15, with TRBD1 matching 10 bases. J gave up 5 bases and V 3 bases, and 3 bases lay outside the gene matches. This CDR3 has 14 residues. Germline assignment: CDR1 LNHNV and CDR2 YYDKDF (reference sequence). For the CDR3, the DNA is TGTGCCACCAGCAGGGACAGGGGGGGGACTGAAGCTTTCTTT. This codes for CATSRDRGGTEAFF.

To note about this clone: The sample has other DNA sequences that encode this CDR3 too. The rearrangement joins TRBV4-3 to TRBJ2-7, with TRBD1 matching over 9 bases. Unmatched junction bases numbered 3, after V lost 3 bases and J lost 0 bases. Germline-derived CDR1 and CDR2 are LGHNA and YSLEER. CDR3 length: 15 residues. CDR3 coding DNA: TGCGCCAGCAGCCAGGGGACAGGGAGCTCCTACGAGCAGTACTTC. As protein: CASSQGTGSSYEQYF.

This chain connects TRBV9 to TRBJ1-2; possibly TRBD1 for D (6 bases). The germline gives CDR1 SGDLS, CDR2 YYNGEE. Trimming left V 3 bases short and J 8 bases short, with 17 bases between. There are 14 residues in the CDR3. CDR3 nucleotides: TGTGCCAGCAGCGCCGAGACAGGCACCGGGGGCTACACCTTC. It specifies CASSAETGTGGYTF.

The V call is TRBV27, the J call TRBJ1-4; 7 positions match TRBD1. After removal of 4 bases from V and 5 bases from J, the junction contained 7 bases not matched to a gene. CDR1 is MNHEY and CDR2 is SMNVEV in the germline V gene (reference sequence). The CDR3 runs 15 residues. CDR3: CASSSGTASNEKLFF. The CDR3 bases are TGTGCCAGCAGTTCCGGGACAGCGTCGAATGAAAAACTGTTTTTT.

This chain links TRBV4-2 with TRBJ1-2, with 9 bases aligning to TRBD1. The CDR3 spans 15 residues. The germline CDR1 and CDR2 sequences are LGHNA and YNFKEQ. V gave up 4 bases and J gave up 5 bases; unmatched junction bases: 8. The CDR3 sequence is CASSLPGQGPYGYTF. The CDR3 nucleotides read TGTGCCAGCAGCCTCCCTGGACAGGGGCCGTATGGCTACACCTTC.

The genes are TRBV5-6 and TRBJ2-7; D perhaps matches TRBD2 (6 bases). There are 15 residues in the CDR3. Germline-derived CDR1 and CDR2 are SGHDT and YYEEEE. Trimming stripped 9 bases from V and 0 bases from J, with 19 bases between. The CDR3 is CATQLGGSASYEQYF. As DNA, the CDR3 is TGTGCCACCCAGCTTGGGGGGTCAGCCTCCTACGAGCAGTACTTC.

This clone was observed a single time. The V and J genes are TRBV18 and TRBJ1-5, with TRBD1 identical over 8 bases. CDR1 and CDR2 (germline): KGHSH, LQKENI. The CDR3 has 15 amino acids. The trim removed 5 bases at V and 2 bases at J, leaving 5 bases unmatched. The DNA of the CDR3 is TGTGCCAGCTCATCCGGGACAGGAGGCAATCAGCCCCAGCATTTT. Translated: CASSSGTGGNQPQHF.

The chain links TRBV28 to TRBJ1-6; 12 bases line up with TRBD1. V was pared by 7 bases and J by 4 bases, with 8 bases of the junction left unmatched. The CDR3 is 17 residues long. Germline CDR1 MDHEN, CDR2 SYDVKM. CDR3 loop: CASNLLGQGAYNSPLHF. The CDR3, as DNA: TGTGCCAGCAACCTCTTGGGACAGGGGGCTTATAATTCACCCCTCCACTTT.

This sequence joins TRBV5-4 and TRBJ1-2; 8 nucleotides line up with TRBD1. Germline CDR1 reads SGHNT; CDR2 reads YYREEE (reference sequence). The CDR3 sequence is 15 residues long. Trimming at V came to 0 bases and at J to 6 bases, leaving 7 bases not matched to a gene. This CDR3 reads CASSLVGQGADGYTF. The CDR3 DNA follows: TGTGCCAGCAGCTTGGTCGGTCAGGGGGCCGATGGCTACACCTTC.

V and J are TRBV28 and TRBJ2-7; TRBD1 agrees at 8 bases. Germline lookup yields CDR1 MDHEN and CDR2 SYDVKM. The CDR3 sequence is 15 residues long. V lost 1 base and J lost 7; bases outside the gene matches: 9. Written as DNA, the CDR3 is TGTGCCAGCAGTTTATCCCGGACAGGGACGAGTGAGCAGTACTTC. Its protein product is CASSLSRTGTSEQYF.

The V gene is TRBV29-1, the J gene TRBJ1-5; D unresolved. Trimming cost V 0 bases and J 4 bases, with 7 bases left between them. CDR3 size: 13 residues. CDR1 and CDR2 from the germline V gene are SQVTM and ANQGSEA. CDR3 in amino acids: CSVEDQDNQPQHF. For the CDR3, the DNA is TGCAGCGTTGAAGATCAGGATAATCAGCCCCAGCATTTT.

The CDR3 region is CASSVDSGRARSGANVLTF. In DNA form, the CDR3 reads TGTGCCAGCAGCGTAGATAGCGGGAGGGCCCGCTCTGGGGCCAACGTCCTGACTTTC. The gene calls are TRBV9 and TRBJ2-6; 11 bases align to TRBD2. CDR3 size: 19 residues. V shed 0 bases, J shed 0 bases, and the junction held 5 bases outside the gene matches. CDR1 SGDLS and CDR2 YYNGEE come from the germline V gene. The variable domain in full, completed from reference TRBV9 and TRBJ2-6, reads DSGVTQTPKHLITATGQRVTLRCSPRSGDLSVYWYQQSLDQGLQFLIQYYNGEERAKGNILERFSAQQFPDLHSELNLSSLELGDSALYFCASSVDSGRARSGANVLTFGAGSRLTVL.

The gene calls are TRBV7-9 and TRBJ2-7, with unresolved D. CDR1 and CDR2 (germline): SEHNR, FQNEAQ (reference sequence). The CDR3 covers 13 residues. V was pared by 5 bases and J by 5 bases, with 13 bases between. CDR3: CASSQFSTDEQYF. CDR3 nucleotide sequence: TGTGCCAGCAGCCAATTTTCAACAGACGAGCAGTACTTC.

The chain joins TRBV7-8 to TRBJ2-7, with TRBD2 as a possible D gene (5 bases). Germline V CDR1 and CDR2: SGHVS, FQNEAQ. With 3 bases removed from V and 2 bases from J, the gap between germline ends came to 20 bases. This CDR3 spans 17 amino acids. This CDR3 is CASSLQTLRDRAYEQYF. CDR3 coding DNA: TGTGCCAGCAGCTTGCAAACCTTGAGGGATAGGGCCTACGAGCAGTACTTC. Variable domain in full (rest from reference TRBV7-8 and TRBJ2-7): GAGVSQSPRYKVAKRGQDVALRCDPISGHVSLFWYQQALGQGPEFLTYFQNEAQLDKSGLPSDRFFAERPEGSVSTLKIQRTQQEDSAVYLCASSLQTLRDRAYEQYFGPGTRLTVT.